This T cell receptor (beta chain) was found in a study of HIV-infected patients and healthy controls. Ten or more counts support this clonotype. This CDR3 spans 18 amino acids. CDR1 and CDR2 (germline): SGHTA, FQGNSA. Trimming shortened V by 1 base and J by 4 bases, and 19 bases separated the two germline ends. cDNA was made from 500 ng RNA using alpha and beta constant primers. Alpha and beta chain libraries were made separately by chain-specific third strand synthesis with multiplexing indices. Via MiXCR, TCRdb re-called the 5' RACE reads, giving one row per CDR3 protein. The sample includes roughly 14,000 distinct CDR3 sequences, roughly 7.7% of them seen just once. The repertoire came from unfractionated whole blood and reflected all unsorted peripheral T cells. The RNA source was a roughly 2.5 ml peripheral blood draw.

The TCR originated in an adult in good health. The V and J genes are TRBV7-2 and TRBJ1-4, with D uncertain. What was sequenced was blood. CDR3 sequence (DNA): TGTGCCAGCAGCTTAGGAGGATTGTCGGCAGGCCTTAATGAAAAACTGTTTTTT. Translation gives CASSLGGLSAGLNEKLFF.